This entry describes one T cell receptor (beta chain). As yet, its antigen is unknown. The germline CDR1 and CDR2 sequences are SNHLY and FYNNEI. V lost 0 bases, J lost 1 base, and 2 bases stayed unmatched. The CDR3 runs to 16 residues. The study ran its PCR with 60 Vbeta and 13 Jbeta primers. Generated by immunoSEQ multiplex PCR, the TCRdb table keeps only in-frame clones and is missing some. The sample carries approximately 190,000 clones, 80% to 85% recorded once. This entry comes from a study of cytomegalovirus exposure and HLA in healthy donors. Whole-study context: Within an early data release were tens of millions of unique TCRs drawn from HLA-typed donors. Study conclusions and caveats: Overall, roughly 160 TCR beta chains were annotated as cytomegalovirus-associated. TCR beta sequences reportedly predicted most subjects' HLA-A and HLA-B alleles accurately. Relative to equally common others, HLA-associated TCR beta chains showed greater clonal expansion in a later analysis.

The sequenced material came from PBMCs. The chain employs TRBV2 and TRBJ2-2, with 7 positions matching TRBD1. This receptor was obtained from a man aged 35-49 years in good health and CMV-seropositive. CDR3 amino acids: CASSEAAGGNTGELFF. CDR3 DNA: TGTGCCAGCAGTGAAGCGGCAGGGGGGAACACCGGGGAGCTGTTTTTT.